The 9 T cell receptor beta chains given below trace back to one sample, sequenced in a study of cytomegalovirus exposure and HLA in healthy donors (dated by TCRdb to the late 2010s). Libraries were constructed by the immunoSEQ multiplex PCR assay. A mixture of 60 forward primers for TCR Vbeta segments and 13 reverse primers for TCR Jbeta segments was used in the multiplex PCR. TCRdb carries this immuneACCESS record with in-frame sequences only. Its versions omit some clonotypes, under half of them owing to an unresolved V gene in the studies checked, with the rest unexplained. The table for this sample lists under 300,000 clones; over 70% of them were counted only once. The ten biggest clones cover less than 8.5% of the sample. The sequencing input was PBMCs. Receptors originate from a woman aged 55 to 70 in good health and CMV-seropositive.

This clone was detected a few times. The chain carries TRBV4-1 and TRBJ1-1; the match to TRBD1 covers 10 bases. The V and J ends lost 5 bases and 5 bases, in that order; junction bases with no gene match: 5. The CDR3 is 14 residues long. Looked up from germline, CDR1 is MGHRA and CDR2 is YSYEKL. The CDR3: CASSARQGATEAFF. The CDR3 DNA is TGCGCCAGCAGCGCTCGACAGGGGGCGACTGAAGCTTTCTTT.

This clone has a single count. This chain joins TRBV6-1 and TRBJ1-5; D unresolved. Germline V gene data show CDR1 as MNHNS and CDR2 as SASEGT. With 2 bases removed from V and 5 bases from J, the gap between germline ends came to 7 bases. This CDR3 region has 13 residues. The CDR3 coding sequence is TGTGCCAGCAGTGAATTACAAGATCAGCCCCAGCATTTT. Its protein is CASSELQDQPQHF.

The chain is built from TRBV5-6 and TRBJ1-1; D is undetermined. CDR3 length equals 16 residues. Trimming left V 1 base short and J 3 bases short, with 16 bases between. Germline V gene lookup returns CDR1 SGHDT and CDR2 YYEEEE. CDR3 sequence (DNA): TGTGCCAGCAGCTTGATAGGCCGAGGGAGCTACACTGAAGCTTTCTTT. Protein product: CASSLIGRGSYTEAFF. Complete variable domain (other parts from reference TRBV5-6 and TRBJ1-1): DAGVTQSPTHLIKTRGQQVTLRCSPKSGHDTVSWYQQALGQGPQFIFQYYEEEERQRGNFPDRFSGHQFPNYSSELNVNALLLGDSALYLCASSLIGRGSYTEAFFGQGTRLTVV.

This chain links TRBV25-1 with TRBJ2-2; TRBD2 matches 12 bases. The J segment lost 4 bases and the V segment lost 4 bases, leaving 4 bases of the junction unmatched. The CDR3 length is 16 residues. Germline V gene lookup returns CDR1 MGHDK and CDR2 SYGVNS. CDR3 sequence: CASSAPGLAGTGELFF. Written as DNA, the CDR3 is TGTGCCAGCAGTGCTCCGGGACTAGCGGGCACCGGGGAGCTGTTTTTT.

This clone was counted only a few times. V usage is TRBV28 and J usage is TRBJ1-3; D not resolved. V lost 4 bases, J lost 0 bases, and 4 bases lay in between. The germline gives CDR1 MDHEN, CDR2 SYDVKM. This CDR3 is 13 amino acids long. DNA of the CDR3: TGTGCCAGCAGTTCTCCCTCTGGAAACACCATATATTTT. This translates into CASSSPSGNTIYF.

The chain couples TRBV5-1 to TRBJ2-6; D is perhaps TRBD1 (5 bases). The CDR3 sequence is 15 residues long. Germline CDR1 and CDR2: SGHRS and YFSETQ. V lost 3 bases, J lost 2 bases, and 9 bases lay in between. The CDR3 sequence: CASSWQGPGANVLTF. The DNA for the CDR3 is TGCGCCAGCAGCTGGCAGGGTCCTGGGGCCAACGTCCTGACTTTC. The full variable domain, its missing parts supplied by reference TRBV5-1 and TRBJ2-6, is KAGVTQTPRYLIKTRGQQVTLSCSPISGHRSVSWYQQTPGQGLQFLFEYFSETQRNKGNFPGRFSGRQFSNSRSEMNVSTLELGDSALYLCASSWQGPGANVLTFGAGSRLTVL.

The chain recombines TRBV7-3 with TRBJ2-6, with D possibly matching TRBD2 (7 bases). Trimming took off 1 base at V and 0 bases at J, with 10 bases between the two ends. Germline CDR1 SGHTA, CDR2 FQGTGA. The CDR3 length is 17 residues. The CDR3 DNA follows: TGTGCCAGCAGCTTAAGGGGAGGGGGCTCTGGGGCCAACGTCCTGACTTTC. Translation gives CASSLRGGGSGANVLTF.

The rearrangement uses TRBV7-9 and TRBJ2-1, with 7 positions matching TRBD1. The junction had 7 bases not matched to a gene; V was cut back by 8 bases and J by 9 bases. The CDR3 is 12 residues long. The germline gives CDR1 SEHNR, CDR2 FQNEAQ (reference sequence). For the CDR3, the DNA is TGTGCCAGCGGGACAGTAGGGTCTGAGCAGTTCTTC. This codes for CASGTVGSEQFF.

The chain recombines TRBV4-1 with TRBJ1-1, with 7 bases that match TRBD1. V shed 1 base, J shed 0 bases, and the junction held 8 bases outside the gene matches. The CDR3 consists of 17 residues. CDR1 is MGHRA, CDR2 YSYEKL, per germline. The CDR3 is CASSQGWGQRMNTEAFF. The CDR3 nucleotides read TGCGCCAGCAGCCAAGGATGGGGACAGCGAATGAACACTGAAGCTTTCTTT.